The sample holds a few counts of the clone carrying this T cell receptor (beta chain). Its antigen is not identified. This specimen belongs to a study of response to subunit inactivated influenza vaccine. Overall study findings and caveats: Researchers suggested that each seasonal influenza vaccination recruits few new T cells.

TCRdb called the RT-PCR reads again in MiXCR, with one record for every CDR3 protein. This sample has approximately 170,000 distinct CDR3 sequences, with 13% to 15% found just once. The V end was cut by 5 bases, the J end by 9 bases, with 13 bases between. Germline CDR1 and CDR2: SGHAT and FQNNGV. This CDR3 region has 12 residues. This rearrangement joins TRBV11-2 to TRBJ2-5; the D is unclear. This TCR derives from a man aged 45 to 65 who received an inactivated influenza vaccine. The sequencing used CD8+ T cells sorted from PBMCs, collected more than 4 days after vaccination. CDR3 coding DNA: TGTGCCAGCAGCCTGCCGGGTCCTTCCCAGTACTTC. Residues: CASSLPGPSQYF. Based on the CDR3 plus reference TRBV11-2 and TRBJ2-5, the full variable domain is EAGVAQSPRYKIIEKRQSVAFWCNPISGHATLYWYQQILGQGPKLLIQFQNNGVVDDSQLPKDRFSAERLKGVDSTLKIQPAKLEDSAVYLCASSLPGPSQYFGPGTRLLVL.